This T cell receptor beta chain is drawn from a study of blood T cell repertoires in COVID-19. Overall study context: Acute and convalescent COVID-19 specimens originated in the United States, Italy and Spain. Sample material is recorded as cDNA or gDNA derived from T cells, B-cell-depleted T cells, or PBMCs.

Individuals aged 18 to 89 years were recruited from around 22 US areas. Recovered participants had two consecutive negative NP/OP PCR tests, healthcare professional clearance, or symptom resolution. This clone was detected only once. From germline, CDR1 is MDHEN and CDR2 SYDVKM. CDR3 length equals 14 residues. The V end was cut by 5 bases, the J end by 3 bases, with 14 bases between. TCRdb's copy holds only in-frame clones and misses some; the assay was immunoSEQ multiplex PCR. This table has 180,000 or so clones, approximately 83% appearing once. The receptor's source is a man aged 35 to 55 who had recovered from COVID-19. This sequence joins TRBV28 and TRBJ2-7; maybe TRBD1 (6 bases). The sequencing sample was made of PBMCs or T cells enriched from blood (not recorded which). This chain's CDR3 is CASSGPDSHYEQYF. CDR3 coding DNA: TGTGCCAGCAGTGGGCCGGACAGCCACTACGAGCAGTACTTC.